These 29 T cell receptor beta chains were sequenced from one sample in a study of T cells in Graves' hyperthyroidism and ophthalmopathy. Authors of the study amplified TCR beta CDR3 regions from RNA transcripts. HTBI primers were the set used in a first-round RT-PCR of the TCR CDR3. In TCRdb, the multiplex PCR reads were re-called with MiXCR into one record per CDR3 protein. The table lists fewer than 350,000 distinct CDR3 sequences, about 16% of them singletons. The material sequenced was blood. Every receptor here comes from a woman aged 50 to 60 with Graves' hyperthyroidism that later progressed to Graves' ophthalmopathy.

This clonotype occurred many times. This chain connects TRBV6-1 to TRBJ2-3, with D uncertain. This CDR3 is built from 14 residues. The V end lost 4 bases, the J end lost 2 bases, and 10 bases lay between the germline ends. In germline, CDR1 is MNHNS, CDR2 SASEGT. CDR3 DNA: TGTGCCAGCAGTGGGATAGGGATCACAGATACGCAGTATTTT. This translates into CASSGIGITDTQYF.

The V call is TRBV20-1, the J call TRBJ1-3; a possible D gene is TRBD1 (5 bases). The CDR3 spans 16 residues. The V gene lost 1 base and the J gene lost 0 bases, with 13 bases spanning the gap. CDR1 and CDR2 (germline): DFQATT, SNEGSKA (reference sequence). This CDR3 is CSARGPLGTSGNTIYF. The CDR3 nucleotides read TGCAGTGCTAGAGGCCCCCTAGGGACCTCTGGAAACACCATATATTTT.

This clonotype occurred many times. The V gene is TRBV3-1, the J gene TRBJ2-1, with TRBD1 identical over 7 bases. V dropped 2 bases and J dropped 10; count of bases not matched to a gene: 5. Germline loops: CDR1 LGHDT, CDR2 YNNKEL (reference sequence). The CDR3 is made up of 13 amino acids. The CDR3: CASSQITGDEQFF. In DNA form, the CDR3 reads TGTGCCAGCAGCCAAATAACAGGGGACGAGCAGTTCTTC.

This clonotype has more than one count but fewer than ten. V gene TRBV5-1 combines with J gene TRBJ1-3; no definite D call. Trimming shortened V by 4 bases and J by 4 bases, and 15 bases separated the two germline ends. CDR3 length: 15 residues. CDR1 and CDR2 from the germline V gene are SGHRS and YFSETQ. CDR3 DNA sequence: TGCGCCAGCAGCCCCCCGGACTATTCGGGAAACACCATATATTTT. It specifies CASSPPDYSGNTIYF.

The sample holds many counts of this clonotype. V and J are TRBV10-3 and TRBJ2-1; D possibly corresponds to TRBD2 (5 bases). This CDR3 has 13 residues. Trimming removed 5 bases at V and 2 bases at J, with 7 bases between. Germline CDR1 reads ENHRY; CDR2 reads SYGVKD. CDR3 protein: CAISREPYNEQFF. The CDR3 DNA sequence: TGTGCCATCAGTCGGGAACCCTACAATGAGCAGTTCTTC.

This clonotype has a count of ten or more. This chain connects TRBV9 to TRBJ2-1; D call uncertain. The CDR3 runs to 15 residues. Trimming removed 0 bases at V and 0 bases at J, with 7 bases between. The germline CDR1 and CDR2 sequences are SGDLS and YYNGEE. Here the CDR3 DNA reads TGTGCCAGCAGCGTAGTTGAGAGCTCCTACAATGAGCAGTTCTTC. Translating gives CASSVVESSYNEQFF.

This clonotype was seen many times. The J gene is TRBJ2-2, the V gene TRBV11-2; D may be TRBD2 (5 bases). The CDR3 consists of 14 residues. The V end was cut by 2 bases, the J end by 4 bases, with 8 bases between. The germline CDR1 and CDR2 sequences are SGHAT and FQNNGV. The CDR3 reads CASSLQLGTGELFF. The CDR3 DNA is TGTGCCAGCAGCTTACAACTAGGCACCGGGGAGCTGTTTTTT.

V and J are TRBV20-1 and TRBJ2-3; possibly TRBD2 for D (5 bases). V dropped 5 bases and J dropped 1 base, with 13 bases sitting between them. The length of the CDR3 is 14 residues. Germline V CDR1 and CDR2: DFQATT, SNEGSKA (reference sequence). DNA of the CDR3: TGCAGTGCTGCTGAAGCGGAGGGCACAGATACGCAGTATTTT. Translation: CSAAEAEGTDTQYF.

The rearrangement uses TRBV5-6 and TRBJ2-2, with 7 bases aligning to TRBD1. The V gene's germline CDR1 is SGHDT and CDR2 YYEEEE. The junction had 14 bases not matched to a gene; V was cut back by 4 bases and J by 5 bases. The CDR3 sequence is 17 residues long. This CDR3 is CASSPTANRGGTGELFF. The CDR3 bases are TGTGCCAGCAGCCCCACTGCTAACAGGGGCGGGACCGGGGAGCTGTTTTTT.

Written as DNA, the CDR3 is TGTGCCAGCAGCTCGCTGGGCCACGGCGATAATGAAAAACTGTTTTTT. Protein product: CASSSLGHGDNEKLFF. V and J are TRBV7-9 and TRBJ1-4; D not resolved. V shed 4 bases and J shed 4 bases, with 16 bases lying between them. CDR3 size: 16 residues. The V gene's germline CDR1 is SEHNR and CDR2 FQNEAQ (reference sequence).

This clonotype was counted a few times. The chain employs TRBV10-3 and TRBJ2-2; 8 bases map to TRBD1. Germline V lookup: CDR1 ENHRY, CDR2 SYGVKD. V gave up 10 bases and J gave up 1 base; unmatched junction bases: 5. The CDR3 consists of 14 residues. In nucleotides, the CDR3 is TGTGCCACCTCCGGGACAGGGAACACCGGGGAGCTGTTTTTT. As protein: CATSGTGNTGELFF.

The table lists this clonotype with many counts. The genes are TRBV5-1 and TRBJ1-2; no clear D gene. CDR1 and CDR2 (germline): SGHRS, YFSETQ. V gave up 3 bases and J gave up 0 bases, with 9 bases separating them. This CDR3 contains 14 residues. The CDR3 spells CASSSSGANYGYTF. CDR3 bases: TGCGCCAGCAGCTCGTCAGGAGCTAACTATGGCTACACCTTC. Filled out from reference TRBV5-1 and TRBJ1-2, the complete variable domain reads KAGVTQTPRYLIKTRGQQVTLSCSPISGHRSVSWYQQTPGQGLQFLFEYFSETQRNKGNFPGRFSGRQFSNSRSEMNVSTLELGDSALYLCASSSSGANYGYTFGSGTRLTVV.

The genes are TRBV11-2 and TRBJ2-5; perhaps TRBD2 as D (6 bases). The CDR3 sequence is 17 residues long. CDR1 is SGHAT, CDR2 FQNNGV, per germline. V shed 5 bases and J shed 4 bases, with 23 bases lying between them. CDR3 sequence: CASSPGPTPRRGETQYF. The CDR3 bases are TGTGCCAGCAGCCCCGGACCGACTCCCAGGCGGGGAGAGACCCAGTACTTC.

On this clonotype itself: The conserved phenylalanine or tryptophan normally closing the CDR3 is absent here, so this likely arose from a read error. The V call is TRBV3-1, the J call TRBJ2-2; 14 bases match TRBD2. J was trimmed by 4 bases and V by 3 bases; bases with no gene match: 4. The CDR3 has 17 amino acids. In germline, CDR1 is LGHDT, CDR2 YNNKEL (reference sequence). This chain's CDR3 is CASSHRLAGGRTGELFL. The DNA for the CDR3 is TGTGCCAGCAGCCACCGACTAGCGGGAGGGCGCACCGGGGAGCTGTTTCTT.

This clonotype was recorded many times. The chain links TRBV4-2 to TRBJ2-7; 12 positions agree with TRBD1. The CDR3 has 16 residues. The ends lost 4 bases at V and 6 bases at J; junction bases unmatched: 10. The V gene's germline CDR1 is LGHNA and CDR2 YNFKEQ. In DNA form, the CDR3 reads TGTGCCAGCAGCCGCGGCCGGGGGACAGGGGGCATCGAGCAGTACTTC. Translating it yields CASSRGRGTGGIEQYF.

Many counts were recorded for this clonotype. At one end the junction does not follow the germline gene, possibly because of a read error. The V and J genes are TRBV20-1 and TRBJ2-1; 13 nucleotides align to TRBD2. The CDR3 covers 15 residues. The germline gives CDR1 DFQATT, CDR2 SNEGSKA (reference sequence). CDR3 DNA sequence: TGCAGCGCTAATTTACTAGCGGGAGGGTACAATGAGCAGTTCTTC. Translation: CSANLLAGGYNEQFF.

This clonotype has at least ten counts. The chain uses TRBV9 and TRBJ2-1, with D unclear. V was trimmed by 0 bases and J by 8 bases, leaving 6 bases between them. CDR1 is SGDLS and CDR2 is YYNGEE in the germline V gene. This CDR3 has 12 residues. This CDR3 is CASSVVDYEQFF. CDR3 coding DNA: TGTGCCAGCAGCGTAGTAGACTATGAGCAGTTCTTC.

This clonotype was seen at least ten times. V is TRBV11-2 and J is TRBJ2-3, with D maybe TRBD1 (6 bases). Trimming took off 1 base at V and 3 bases at J, with 8 bases between the two ends. CDR3 length: 14 residues. Germline loops: CDR1 SGHAT, CDR2 FQNNGV. The CDR3 region has the DNA TGTGCCAGCAGCTTAGGGGGGCAGACAGATACGCAGTATTTT. It encodes CASSLGGQTDTQYF.

This clonotype was observed at least ten times. The V gene is TRBV12-3 or TRBV12-4, the J gene TRBJ2-5, with D maybe TRBD1 (5 bases). There are 14 residues in the CDR3. With 7 bases removed from V and 4 bases from J, the gap between germline ends came to 16 bases. CDR3 DNA: TGTGCCAGCACCTTCCCCAGGGTGGTAGAGACCCAGTACTTC. It specifies CASTFPRVVETQYF.

This clonotype was seen repeatedly, ten times or more. This chain connects TRBV7-9 to TRBJ1-1, with a possible D match to TRBD1 (6 bases). V was shortened by 0 bases and J by 2 bases, with 13 bases between the two germline ends. The CDR3 totals 16 residues. CDR1 and CDR2 from the germline V gene are SEHNR and FQNEAQ (reference sequence). Written as DNA, the CDR3 is TGTGCCAGCAGCTTAGCTGGAGCCGGGGGCAACACTGAAGCTTTCTTT. It codes for CASSLAGAGGNTEAFF.

V is TRBV19 and J is TRBJ1-5; possibly TRBD1 for D (5 bases). There are 13 residues in the CDR3. V was pared by 9 bases and J by 4 bases, with 13 bases between. The germline gives CDR1 LNHDA, CDR2 SQIVND (reference sequence). In DNA form, the CDR3 reads TGTGCCAGCAGGGCATGGGAAAATCAGCCCCAGCATTTT. Protein product: CASRAWENQPQHF.

This clonotype was counted at least ten times. The J gene is TRBJ2-1, the V gene TRBV6-1; D call uncertain. This CDR3 contains 13 residues. V gave up 5 bases and J gave up 5 bases, with 10 bases separating them. Per the germline V gene, CDR1 is MNHNS and CDR2 is SASEGT. CDR3 amino acids: CASSRHENNEQFF. CDR3 sequence (DNA): TGTGCCAGCAGTAGACACGAAAACAATGAGCAGTTCTTC.

This clonotype is a singleton in its sample. This chain's CDR3 is CASSVRAGGPSGANVLTF. The DNA for the CDR3 is TGTGCCAGCAGTGTCCGGGCGGGAGGGCCTTCTGGGGCCAACGTCCTGACTTTC. This chain joins TRBV2 and TRBJ2-6; 9 nucleotides line up with TRBD2. V trimming: 4 bases; J trimming: 1 base; junction bases outside the gene matches: 8. Germline loops: CDR1 SNHLY, CDR2 FYNNEI. The CDR3 consists of 18 residues.

In its sample, this clonotype was seen many times. This chain joins TRBV12-3 or TRBV12-4 and TRBJ2-5; maybe TRBD1 (5 bases). The CDR3 sequence is 12 residues long. The V gene lost 6 bases and the J gene lost 5 bases, with 10 bases spanning the gap. CDR3 sequence reads: CASRRGEETQYF. CDR3 DNA: TGTGCCAGCAGAAGGGGCGAGGAGACCCAGTACTTC.

There are many counts of this clonotype. The V and J genes are TRBV10-2 and TRBJ1-1, with D unresolved. Between the trimmed V and J ends, which lost 10 bases and 8 bases, there was a span of 14 bases. Germline V gene data show CDR1 as WSHSY and CDR2 as SAAADI. CDR3 length equals 11 residues. CDR3 in amino acids: CATIWSREAFF. The CDR3 DNA is TGCGCCACCATCTGGAGTAGAGAAGCTTTCTTT.

This clonotype was seen at least ten times. The chain couples TRBV2 to TRBJ1-1; no clear D gene. V lost 8 bases and J 1 base, leaving 8 bases between the germline ends. This CDR3 has 12 amino acids. CDR1 and CDR2 from the germline V gene are SNHLY and FYNNEI. CDR3 sequence reads: CASSVGNTEAFF. CDR3 sequence (DNA): TGTGCCAGCTCGGTAGGGAACACTGAAGCTTTCTTT.

V gene TRBV14 combines with J gene TRBJ1-2; tentatively, D is TRBD1 (6 bases). CDR3 length: 13 amino acids. Looked up from germline, CDR1 is SGHDN and CDR2 is FVKESK. V was pared by 4 bases and J by 7 bases, with 13 bases between. CDR3 sequence reads: CASSPGQLCGYTF. DNA for the CDR3: TGTGCCAGCAGCCCCGGACAGCTCTGTGGCTACACCTTC.

This clonotype was counted many times. The CDR3 DNA sequence: TGCGCCAGCAGCTTGAGAGGGGATCTCACAGATACGCAGTATTTT. It is translated as CASSLRGDLTDTQYF. The rearrangement uses TRBV5-1 and TRBJ2-3; D possibly uses TRBD1 or TRBD2 (5 bases each). CDR1 and CDR2 (germline): SGHRS, YFSETQ. The CDR3 has 15 residues. Trimming shortened V by 1 base and J by 2 bases, and 11 bases separated the two germline ends.

This clonotype showed up many times. This chain uses TRBV10-3 with TRBJ1-1, with a tentative D call TRBD1 (6 bases). V was trimmed by 7 bases and J by 1 base, leaving 7 bases between them. The germline CDR1 and CDR2 sequences are ENHRY and SYGVKD. The CDR3 is 12 residues long. The CDR3 loop reads CAIKGENTEAFF. CDR3 bases: TGTGCCATCAAGGGGGAGAACACTGAAGCTTTCTTT.